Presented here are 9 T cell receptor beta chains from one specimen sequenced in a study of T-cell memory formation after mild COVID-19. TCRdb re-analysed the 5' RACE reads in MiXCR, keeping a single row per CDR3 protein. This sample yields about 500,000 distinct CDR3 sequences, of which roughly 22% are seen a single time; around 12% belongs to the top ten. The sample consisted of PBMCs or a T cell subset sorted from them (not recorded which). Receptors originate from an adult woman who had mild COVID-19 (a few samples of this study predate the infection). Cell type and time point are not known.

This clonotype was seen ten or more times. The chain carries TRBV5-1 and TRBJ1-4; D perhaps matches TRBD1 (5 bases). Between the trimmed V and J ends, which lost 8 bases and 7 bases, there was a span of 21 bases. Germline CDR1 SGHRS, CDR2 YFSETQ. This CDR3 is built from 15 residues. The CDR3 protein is CASQTTDKRGEKLFF. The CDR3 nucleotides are TGCGCCAGTCAAACTACGGATAAAAGGGGTGAAAAACTGTTTTTT.

Here the CDR3 reads CATSDPGTPAEKLFF. The DNA of the CDR3 is TGTGCCACCAGTGATCCCGGGACGCCGGCAGAAAAACTGTTTTTT. This chain connects TRBV24-1 to TRBJ1-4; perhaps TRBD1 as D (5 bases). In germline, CDR1 is KGHDR, CDR2 SFDVKD. CDR3 length: 15 amino acids. The V end was cut by 3 bases, the J end by 8 bases, with 15 bases between.

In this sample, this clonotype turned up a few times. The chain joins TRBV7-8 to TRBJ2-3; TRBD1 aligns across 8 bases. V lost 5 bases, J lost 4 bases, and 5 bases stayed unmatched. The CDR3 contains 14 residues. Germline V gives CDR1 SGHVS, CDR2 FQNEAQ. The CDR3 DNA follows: TGTGCCAGCAGCACCCGGACAGGGTCAGATACGCAGTATTTT. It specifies CASSTRTGSDTQYF. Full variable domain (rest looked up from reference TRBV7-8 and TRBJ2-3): GAGVSQSPRYKVAKRGQDVALRCDPISGHVSLFWYQQALGQGPEFLTYFQNEAQLDKSGLPSDRFFAERPEGSVSTLKIQRTQQEDSAVYLCASSTRTGSDTQYFGPGTRLTVL.

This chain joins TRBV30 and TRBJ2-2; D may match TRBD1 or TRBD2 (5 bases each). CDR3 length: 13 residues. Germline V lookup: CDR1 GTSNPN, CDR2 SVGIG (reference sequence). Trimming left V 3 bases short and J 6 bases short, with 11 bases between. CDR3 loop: CAWRVWGPGELFF. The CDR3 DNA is TGTGCCTGGAGGGTGTGGGGACCCGGGGAGCTGTTTTTT. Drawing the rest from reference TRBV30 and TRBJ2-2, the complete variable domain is SQTIHQWPATLVQPVGSPLSLECTVEGTSNPNLYWYRQAAGRGLQLLFYSVGIGQISSEVPQNLSASRPQDRQFILSSKKLLLSDSGFYLCAWRVWGPGELFFGEGSRLTVL.

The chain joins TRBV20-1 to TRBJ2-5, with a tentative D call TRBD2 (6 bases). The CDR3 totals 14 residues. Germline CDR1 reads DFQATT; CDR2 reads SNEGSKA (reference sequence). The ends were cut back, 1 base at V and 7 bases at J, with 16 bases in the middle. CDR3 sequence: CSARGPEGIGTQYF. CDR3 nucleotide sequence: TGCAGTGCTAGAGGCCCGGAGGGAATTGGGACCCAGTACTTC.

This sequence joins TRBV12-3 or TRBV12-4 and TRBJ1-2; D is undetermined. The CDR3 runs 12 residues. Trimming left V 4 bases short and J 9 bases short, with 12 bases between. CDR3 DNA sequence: TGTGCCAGCAGTTCTCTCAATAAGAGCTACACCTTC. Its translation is CASSSLNKSYTF.

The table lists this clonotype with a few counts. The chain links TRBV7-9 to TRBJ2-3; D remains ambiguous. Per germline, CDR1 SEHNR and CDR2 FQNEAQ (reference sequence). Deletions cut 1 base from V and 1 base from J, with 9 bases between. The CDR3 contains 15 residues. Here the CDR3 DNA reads TGTGCCAGCAGCTTAGGTTCCCGGGGCACAGATACGCAGTATTTT. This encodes CASSLGSRGTDTQYF.

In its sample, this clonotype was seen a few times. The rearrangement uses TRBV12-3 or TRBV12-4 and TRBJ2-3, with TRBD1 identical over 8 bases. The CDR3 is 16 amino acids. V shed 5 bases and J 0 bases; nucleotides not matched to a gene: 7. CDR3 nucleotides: TGTGCCAGCAGTCAGGGGGCCGCGTTAAGCACAGATACGCAGTATTTT. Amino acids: CASSQGAALSTDTQYF.

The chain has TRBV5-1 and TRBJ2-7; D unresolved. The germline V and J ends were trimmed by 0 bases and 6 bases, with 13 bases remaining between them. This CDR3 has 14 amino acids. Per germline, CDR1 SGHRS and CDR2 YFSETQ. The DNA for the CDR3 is TGCGCCAGCAGCTTGGCTTTTGACCAAACCGAGCAGTACTTC. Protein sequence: CASSLAFDQTEQYF.